These 25 T cell receptor beta chains came from one sample sequenced in a study of T-cell reconstitution after alpha-beta-depleted transplantation in children (dated by TCRdb to the mid-2010s). The protocol used for the library was PCR. Reads for this sample came from an Illumina HiSeq 2500. To normalize quantification of the TCRbeta repertoire, the TCR libraries were built with molecular barcoding that relied on unique molecular identifiers. TCRdb took the public reads, trimmed them with fastp at Q25, ran MiXCR for clone calling and kept in-frame beta chains. Every entry covers one CDR3 protein and lists the most common genes and DNA from its rows. This sample is represented by approximately 350,000 distinct CDR3 sequences; around 10% of them were singletons. The ten biggest clones cover approximately 2.3% of the sample. The specimen comprised PBMCs from the stem cell graft donor, sampled from the stem cell graft. The receptors come from a human donor who donated a stem cell graft to a child with acute lymphoblastic leukemia.

This clonotype appeared many times. The chain couples TRBV7-9 to TRBJ1-5; 7 bases line up with TRBD1. The trim removed 5 bases at V and 4 bases at J, leaving 8 bases unmatched. Germline CDR1 SEHNR, CDR2 FQNEAQ (reference sequence). The CDR3 is made up of 15 amino acids. This CDR3 is CASSPQGSRNQPQHF. Here the CDR3 DNA reads TGTGCCAGCAGCCCACAGGGGAGTAGGAATCAGCCCCAGCATTTT.

The rearrangement links TRBV7-3 to TRBJ2-3; TRBD2 aligns across 8 bases. The V segment lost 3 bases and the J segment 4 bases; nucleotides outside the gene matches: 9. CDR1 is SGHTA and CDR2 is FQGTGA in the germline V gene. The CDR3 sequence is 16 residues long. CDR3 region: CASSFRSGSLADTQYF. The DNA of the CDR3 is TGTGCCAGCAGCTTTAGGAGCGGGAGTCTGGCAGATACGCAGTATTTT.

The gene calls are TRBV12-3 or TRBV12-4 and TRBJ1-1; 8 bases are shared with TRBD1. Germline trimming cut 4 bases from V and 5 bases from J; bases unmatched to any gene: 9. The CDR3 extends over 15 amino acids. The CDR3 here is CASSSQGALGTEAFF. The CDR3 DNA is TGTGCCAGCAGTTCCCAGGGGGCGCTGGGGACTGAAGCTTTCTTT.

The chain combines TRBV6-1 with TRBJ2-2; tentatively, D is TRBD2 (6 bases). Trimming stripped 5 bases from V and 3 bases from J, with 16 bases between. The CDR3 is made up of 16 amino acids. CDR1 MNHNS and CDR2 SASEGT come from the germline V gene. The CDR3 coding sequence is TGTGCCAGCAGTCGAGGCTTAGGAGGGTACACCGGGGAGCTGTTTTTT. Its translation is CASSRGLGGYTGELFF.

This clonotype was found a few times. The chain recombines TRBV5-6 with TRBJ2-1, with D unresolved. The germline V gene encodes CDR1 SGHDT and CDR2 YYEEEE. Between the trimmed V and J ends, which lost 0 bases and 13 bases, there was a span of 14 bases. The CDR3 has 13 residues. The CDR3 reads CASSLEVGFLQFF. The CDR3 DNA reads as TGTGCCAGCAGCTTGGAGGTGGGCTTCTTACAGTTCTTC.

The J gene is TRBJ1-4, the V gene TRBV3-1; TRBD1 is a possible D gene (5 bases). Trimming removed 1 base from V and 4 bases from J, with 19 bases in between. This CDR3 contains 18 residues. Germline lookup yields CDR1 LGHDT and CDR2 YNNKEL (reference sequence). In DNA form, the CDR3 reads TGTGCCAGCAGCCAAGGAAGGGGCCTAGGGGTAATTAATGAAAAACTGTTTTTT. Amino acid sequence: CASSQGRGLGVINEKLFF.

In its sample, this clonotype was seen many times. The chain employs TRBV5-1 and TRBJ2-1; D is possibly TRBD2 (5 bases). Germline values: CDR1 SGHRS, CDR2 YFSETQ. CDR3 length: 14 residues. V dropped 3 bases and J dropped 2 bases, with 9 bases sitting between them. The CDR3 protein is CASSSRGTYNEQFF. The DNA for the CDR3 is TGCGCCAGCAGCTCTCGGGGTACCTACAATGAGCAGTTCTTC. Looking up the rest from reference TRBV5-1 and TRBJ2-1 gives the full variable domain: KAGVTQTPRYLIKTRGQQVTLSCSPISGHRSVSWYQQTPGQGLQFLFEYFSETQRNKGNFPGRFSGRQFSNSRSEMNVSTLELGDSALYLCASSSRGTYNEQFFGPGTRLTVL.

This clonotype was recorded a few times. The chain is built from TRBV6-5 and TRBJ2-7; no definite D call. This CDR3 has 16 residues. Between the trimmed V and J ends, which lost 0 bases and 2 bases, there was a span of 14 bases. Germline CDR1 is MNHEY and CDR2 is SVGAGI. CDR3 bases: TGTGCCAGCAGTTACTCGAAGCAGCGACCCACCTACGAGCAGTACTTC. It specifies CASSYSKQRPTYEQYF.

The J gene is TRBJ2-4, the V gene TRBV3-1, with D perhaps matching TRBD1 or TRBD2 (6 bases each). This CDR3 is 12 amino acids long. V was shortened by 0 bases and J by 14 bases, with 11 bases between the two germline ends. Germline CDR1 is LGHDT and CDR2 is YNNKEL (reference sequence). The CDR3 DNA reads as TGTGCCAGCAGCCAAGAGGGGGGCGGCAAGTACTTC. This codes for CASSQEGGGKYF.

This clonotype was counted many times. The chain is built from TRBV5-1 and TRBJ1-2; no firm D call. Between the trimmed V and J ends, which lost 0 bases and 4 bases, there was a span of 10 bases. Germline CDR1 and CDR2: SGHRS and YFSETQ. The CDR3 has 14 amino acids. CDR3 region: CASSLDGGSYGYTF. Written as DNA, the CDR3 is TGCGCCAGCAGCTTGGACGGCGGAAGCTATGGCTACACCTTC.

The V and J genes are TRBV5-1 and TRBJ2-2, with D unresolved. This CDR3 region has 15 residues. Between the trimmed V and J ends, which lost 2 bases and 3 bases, there was a span of 11 bases. CDR1 is SGHRS and CDR2 is YFSETQ in the germline V gene. CDR3 in amino acids: CASSFSQSYTGELFF. As DNA, the CDR3 is TGCGCCAGCAGCTTTTCACAGAGCTACACCGGGGAGCTGTTTTTT.

This clonotype was detected a few times. The gene calls are TRBV5-1 and TRBJ2-2; 8 bases are shared with TRBD2. Germline V lookup: CDR1 SGHRS, CDR2 YFSETQ. V lost 2 bases to trimming and J lost 4 bases; unmatched junction nucleotides: 4. This CDR3 has 15 amino acids. CDR3 sequence: CASSLREGSTGELFF. The CDR3 DNA is TGCGCCAGCAGCTTACGGGAGGGGAGCACCGGGGAGCTGTTTTTT.

The sample holds a few counts of this clonotype. The V and J genes are TRBV6-5 and TRBJ1-1; 8 bases align to TRBD1. The length of the CDR3 is 14 residues. The trim removed 3 bases at V and 6 bases at J, leaving 6 bases unmatched. Germline values: CDR1 MNHEY, CDR2 SVGAGI. CDR3 DNA: TGTGCCAGCAGTTATTCAGGGGGCGAATCTGAAGCTTTCTTT. It is translated as CASSYSGGESEAFF.

This chain joins TRBV4-3 and TRBJ2-7, with 12 bases lining up with TRBD2. With 0 bases clipped from V and 3 bases from J, the junction kept 9 bases outside the gene matches. Germline CDR1 is LGHNA and CDR2 is YSLEER. This CDR3 spans 18 amino acids. CDR3 nucleotides: TGCGCCAGCAGCCAAGATAAGAGGGCTAGCGGGAGGGGCTACGAGCAGTACTTC. It is translated as CASSQDKRASGRGYEQYF.

CDR3 in DNA: TGTGCCAGCAGCCCGGGACACCCGAACACTGAAGCTTTCTTT. This translates into CASSPGHPNTEAFF. This chain uses TRBV7-9 with TRBJ1-1; TRBD1 is a possible D gene (6 bases). This CDR3 region has 14 residues. V lost 5 bases to trimming and J lost 1 base, with 11 bases between them. The germline V gene encodes CDR1 SEHNR and CDR2 FQNEAQ (reference sequence).

The CDR3 here is CASSLGSEAYEQYF. The CDR3 region has the DNA TGTGCCAGCAGCTTAGGCTCGGAAGCCTACGAGCAGTACTTC. The genes are TRBV7-6 and TRBJ2-7; no reliable D call. Trimming took 1 base from V and 2 from J, leaving 9 bases between them. From germline, CDR1 is SGHVS and CDR2 FNYEAQ. The CDR3 covers 14 residues.

The chain uses TRBV18 and TRBJ2-1; 8 positions agree with TRBD2. The CDR3 sequence is 18 residues long. The germline gives CDR1 KGHSH, CDR2 LQKENI. Germline trimming cut 1 base from V and 3 bases from J; bases unmatched to any gene: 11. The CDR3 DNA sequence: TGTGCCAGCTCACCACTTCCCAGCGGGAGATGGATCTACAATGAGCAGTTCTTC. Protein product: CASSPLPSGRWIYNEQFF. Full variable domain (missing parts from reference TRBV18 and TRBJ2-1): NAGVMQNPRHLVRRRGQEARLRCSPMKGHSHVYWYRQLPEEGLKFMVYLQKENIIDESGMPKERFSAEFPKEGPSILRIQQVVRGDSAAYFCASSPLPSGRWIYNEQFFGPGTRLTVL.

In this sample, this clonotype turned up a few times. The chain combines TRBV7-8 with TRBJ2-3; TRBD1 aligns across 11 bases. This CDR3 has 15 residues. The trim removed 5 bases at V and 4 bases at J, leaving 5 bases unmatched. CDR1 is SGHVS and CDR2 is FQNEAQ in the germline V gene. The DNA of the CDR3 is TGTGCCAGCAGCCGTTCGGGACAGGGGGCAGATACGCAGTATTTT. Its protein product is CASSRSGQGADTQYF. The whole variable domain, filled in from reference TRBV7-8 and TRBJ2-3, reads GAGVSQSPRYKVAKRGQDVALRCDPISGHVSLFWYQQALGQGPEFLTYFQNEAQLDKSGLPSDRFFAERPEGSVSTLKIQRTQQEDSAVYLCASSRSGQGADTQYFGPGTRLTVL.

This clonotype was seen a few times. CDR3 coding DNA: TGTGCCAGCAGCGAAATACAGGGGTATGGCTACACCTTC. Its translation: CASSEIQGYGYTF. The chain has TRBV6-2 or TRBV6-3 and TRBJ1-2; 7 nucleotides line up with TRBD1. The CDR3 totals 13 residues. Germline V gives CDR1 MNHEY, CDR2 SVGEGT. The V and J ends lost 6 bases and 5 bases, in that order; junction bases with no gene match: 6.

The chain recombines TRBV7-9 with TRBJ2-1; weak D call: TRBD2 (5 bases). Germline V lookup: CDR1 SEHNR, CDR2 FQNEAQ (reference sequence). V shed 5 bases and J shed 0 bases, with 14 bases lying between them. The CDR3 runs to 16 residues. The CDR3 DNA sequence: TGTGCCAGCAGCCTAGGAGGAGTCCGCTCCTACAATGAGCAGTTCTTC. Amino acid sequence: CASSLGGVRSYNEQFF.

The genes are TRBV29-1 and TRBJ1-2; D is possibly TRBD1 (5 bases). The CDR3 has 13 residues. The V gene lost 6 bases and the J gene lost 5 bases, with 16 bases spanning the gap. Germline CDR1 SQVTM, CDR2 ANQGSEA. CDR3 protein: CSVDHDSGYGYTF. The CDR3 DNA is TGCAGCGTGGACCACGACAGTGGATATGGCTACACCTTC.

This clonotype has ten or more counts. The gene calls are TRBV12-5 and TRBJ2-3; 11 nucleotides align to TRBD2. This CDR3 has 15 residues. V was clipped by 3 bases and J by 4 bases; unmatched bases: 3. Per germline, CDR1 LGHNT and CDR2 FRNRAP. The CDR3 here is CASGFELAGADTQYF. The CDR3 DNA sequence: TGTGCTAGTGGTTTTGAACTAGCGGGAGCAGATACGCAGTATTTT.

The J gene is TRBJ1-2, the V gene TRBV5-1, with a weak D call TRBD1 (5 bases). With 4 bases removed from V and 6 bases from J, the gap between germline ends came to 19 bases. Germline assignment: CDR1 SGHRS and CDR2 YFSETQ. The CDR3 covers 15 residues. CDR3 coding DNA: TGCGCCAGCAGCCCGTCCACGGGGCCTCGGGATGGCTACACCTTC. Translating gives CASSPSTGPRDGYTF. Drawing the rest from reference TRBV5-1 and TRBJ1-2, the complete variable domain is KAGVTQTPRYLIKTRGQQVTLSCSPISGHRSVSWYQQTPGQGLQFLFEYFSETQRNKGNFPGRFSGRQFSNSRSEMNVSTLELGDSALYLCASSPSTGPRDGYTFGSGTRLTVV.

The chain uses TRBV7-9 and TRBJ2-1; a weak D match, TRBD1 (5 bases). The CDR3 runs to 14 residues. Germline CDR1 and CDR2: SEHNR and FQNEAQ (reference sequence). V was pared by 1 base and J by 8 bases, with 12 bases between. The CDR3 DNA reads TGTGCCAGCAGCTTAGTCCCCAGGGTCGATGAGCAGTTCTTC. Protein sequence: CASSLVPRVDEQFF.

Only a few counts were recorded for this clonotype. This chain connects TRBV20-1 to TRBJ2-2; a weak D match, TRBD1 (5 bases). Looked up from germline, CDR1 is DFQATT and CDR2 is SNEGSKA (reference sequence). V was clipped by 3 bases and J by 4 bases, with 6 bases between them. The CDR3 contains 12 residues. CDR3 DNA: TGCAGTGCTAGCAGGGCCACCGGGGAGCTGTTTTTT. This encodes CSASRATGELFF.